This is a list of T cell receptor beta chains from one sample in a study of T cells in narcolepsy. Method: immunoSEQ multiplex PCR; TCRdb's copy keeps in-frame clones and lacks some. In the table there are around 30,000 clones, 75% to 90% of which are singletons. Sequencing was carried out using CD45RA- memory CD4+ T cells from PBMCs. These receptors were taken from a human donor with narcolepsy. Each CDR3 is given with its conserved first and last residue. Clone size is not always given. Where it is, it says once, few, many or a class for expanded clones.

V gene: TRBV5-1; clone size: .; J gene: TRBJ2-3; CDR3 protein: CASSLGTGTDTQYF
V gene: TRBV6-5; clone size: few; J gene: TRBJ1-6; CDR3 protein: CASSYSGQINSPLHF
V gene: TRBV6-1; clone size: .; J gene: TRBJ1-5; CDR3 protein: CASSEANMWGQPQHF
V gene: TRBV5-6; clone size: once; J gene: TRBJ1-2; CDR3 protein: CASTLGRGWNGYTF
V gene: TRBV7-9; clone size: few; J gene: TRBJ2-1; CDR3 protein: CASSPGQGGVNEQFF
V gene: TRBV9; clone size: .; J gene: TRBJ1-3; CDR3 protein: CASSYPGQQAGNTIYF
V gene: TRBV4-3; clone size: .; J gene: TRBJ2-5; CDR3 protein: CASSQEGGVGRETQYF
V gene: TRBV7-3; clone size: .; J gene: TRBJ2-2; CDR3 protein: CASSLIPSAMGGELFF
V gene: TRBV6-5; clone size: .; J gene: TRBJ2-5; CDR3 protein: CASSRQGGIKTQYF
V gene: TRBV5-4; clone size: .; J gene: TRBJ1-1; CDR3 protein: CASSFGGGVRTEAFF
V gene: TRBV5-1; clone size: .; J gene: TRBJ1-1; CDR3 protein: CASSYGGQNTEAFF
V gene: TRBV10-1; clone size: once; J gene: TRBJ1-1; CDR3 protein: CASSEDKWSGAFF
V gene: TRBV5-1; clone size: .; J gene: TRBJ2-3; CDR3 protein: CASRPGLAFTDTQYF
V gene: TRBV9; clone size: .; J gene: TRBJ1-4; CDR3 protein: CASSPRQGVEKLFF
V gene: TRBV7-2; clone size: once; J gene: TRBJ1-1; CDR3 protein: CASSLKPSNTEAFF
V gene: TRBV10-3; clone size: .; J gene: .; CDR3 protein: CAISESGTGGGYEQYF